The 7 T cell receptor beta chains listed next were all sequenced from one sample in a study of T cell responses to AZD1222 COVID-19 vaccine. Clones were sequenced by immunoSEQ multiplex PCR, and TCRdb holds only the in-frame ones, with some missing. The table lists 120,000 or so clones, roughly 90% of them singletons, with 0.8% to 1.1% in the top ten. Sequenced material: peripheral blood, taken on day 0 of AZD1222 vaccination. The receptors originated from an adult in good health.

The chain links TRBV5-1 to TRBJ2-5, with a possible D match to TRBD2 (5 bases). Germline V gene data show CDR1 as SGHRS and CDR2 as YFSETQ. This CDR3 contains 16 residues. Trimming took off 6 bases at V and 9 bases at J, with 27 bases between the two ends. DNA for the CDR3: TGCGCCAGCACCCCTACGGCTGTCGGGAATGGGTTGTCCCAGTACTTC. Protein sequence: CASTPTAVGNGLSQYF.

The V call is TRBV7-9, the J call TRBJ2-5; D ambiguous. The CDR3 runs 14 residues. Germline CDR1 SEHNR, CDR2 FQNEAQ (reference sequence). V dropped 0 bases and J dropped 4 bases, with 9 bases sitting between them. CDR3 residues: CASSLAAERETQYF. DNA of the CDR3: TGTGCCAGCAGCTTAGCTGCGGAAAGAGAGACCCAGTACTTC.

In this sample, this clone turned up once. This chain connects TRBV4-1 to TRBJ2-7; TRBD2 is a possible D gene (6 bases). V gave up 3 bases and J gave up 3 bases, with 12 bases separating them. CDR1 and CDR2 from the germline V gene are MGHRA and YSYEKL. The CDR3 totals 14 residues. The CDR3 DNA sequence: TGCGCCAGCAGCCACCGACTAGGAGGCTACGAGCAGTACTTC. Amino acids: CASSHRLGGYEQYF.

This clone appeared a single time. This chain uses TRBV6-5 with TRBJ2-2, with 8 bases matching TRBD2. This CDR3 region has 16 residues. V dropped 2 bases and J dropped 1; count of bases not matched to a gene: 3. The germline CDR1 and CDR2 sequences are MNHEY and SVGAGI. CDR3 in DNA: TGTGCCAGCAGTTACAGCGGGGGTCAGAACACCGGGGAGCTGTTTTTT. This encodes CASSYSGGQNTGELFF.

The CDR3 loop reads CASREATRLVSYEQYF. The DNA of the CDR3 is TGTGCCAGTAGGGAAGCCACTAGGTTAGTCTCCTACGAGCAGTACTTC. This chain connects TRBV19 to TRBJ2-7; D might be TRBD2 (5 bases). CDR3 length: 16 residues. V was trimmed by 6 bases and J by 0 bases, leaving 18 bases between them. Per the germline V gene, CDR1 is LNHDA and CDR2 is SQIVND (reference sequence).

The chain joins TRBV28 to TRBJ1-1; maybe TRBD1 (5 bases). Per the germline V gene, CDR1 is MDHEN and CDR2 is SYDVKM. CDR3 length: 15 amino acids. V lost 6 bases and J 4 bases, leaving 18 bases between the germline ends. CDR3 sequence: CASSKYRTWGTEAFF. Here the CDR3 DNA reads TGTGCCAGCAGCAAATACAGGACTTGGGGCACTGAAGCTTTCTTT. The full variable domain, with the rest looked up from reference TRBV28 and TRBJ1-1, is DVKVTQSSRYLVKRTGEKVFLECVQDMDHENMFWYRQDPGLGLRLIYFSYDVKMKEKGDIPEGYSVSREKKERFSLILESASTNQTSMYLCASSKYRTWGTEAFFGQGTRLTVV.

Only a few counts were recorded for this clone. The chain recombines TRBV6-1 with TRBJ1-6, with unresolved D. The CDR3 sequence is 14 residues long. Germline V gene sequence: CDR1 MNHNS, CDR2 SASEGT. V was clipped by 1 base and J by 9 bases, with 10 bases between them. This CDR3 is CASSEGARGSPLHF. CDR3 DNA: TGTGCCAGCAGTGAAGGGGCCCGGGGTTCACCCCTCCACTTT.